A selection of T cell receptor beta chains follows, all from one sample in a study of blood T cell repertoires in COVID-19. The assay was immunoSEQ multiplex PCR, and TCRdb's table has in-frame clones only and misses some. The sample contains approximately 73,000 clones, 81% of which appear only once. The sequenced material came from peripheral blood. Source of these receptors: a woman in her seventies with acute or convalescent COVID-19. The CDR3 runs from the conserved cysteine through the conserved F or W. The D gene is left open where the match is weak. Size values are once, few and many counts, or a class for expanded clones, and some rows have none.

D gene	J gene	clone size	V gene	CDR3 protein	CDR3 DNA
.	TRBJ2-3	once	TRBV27	CASKMAASDTQYF	TGTGCCAGCAAGATGGCGGCCTCGGATACGCAGTATTTT
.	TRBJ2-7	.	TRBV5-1	CASSLVWGHEQYF	TGCGCCAGCAGCTTGGTTTGGGGGCACGAGCAGTACTTC
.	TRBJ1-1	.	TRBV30	CAWSVGIGTRAFF	TGTGCCTGGAGTGTAGGAATCGGGACAAGGGCTTTCTTT
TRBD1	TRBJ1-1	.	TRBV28	CASSYQGARTEAFF	TGTGCCAGCAGTTATCAGGGGGCAAGGACTGAAGCTTTCTTT
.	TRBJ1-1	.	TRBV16	CASSQPHGGITEAFF	TGTGCCAGCAGCCAACCGCACGGGGGGATCACTGAAGCTTTCTTT
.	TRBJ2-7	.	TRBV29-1	CSVENRGGYEQYF	TGCAGCGTTGAAAATAGGGGTGGCTACGAGCAGTACTTC
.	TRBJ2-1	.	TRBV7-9	CASSFLDLRASSYNEQFF	TGTGCCAGCAGCTTCTTAGATCTCAGGGCGAGCTCCTACAATGAGCAGTTCTTC
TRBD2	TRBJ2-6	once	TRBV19	CASMGLSSGANVLTF	TGTGCCAGTATGGGACTATCCTCTGGGGCCAACGTCCTGACTTTC
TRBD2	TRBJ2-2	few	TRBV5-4	CASRRDYNTGELFF	TGTGCCAGCAGGAGGGACTATAACACCGGGGAGCTGTTTTTT
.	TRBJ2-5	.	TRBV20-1	CSARLELQYF	TGCAGTGCTAGGCTCGAGCTTCAGTACTTC
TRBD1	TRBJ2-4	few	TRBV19	CASSIQGASNIQYF	TGTGCCAGTAGTATTCAGGGGGCGTCAAACATTCAGTACTTC
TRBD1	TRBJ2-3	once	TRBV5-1	CASSFDRVSTDTQYF	TGCGCCAGCAGCTTTGACAGGGTATCAACAGATACGCAGTATTTT
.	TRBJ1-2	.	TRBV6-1	CASSERYGYTF	TGTGCCAGCAGTGAACGCTATGGCTACACCTTC
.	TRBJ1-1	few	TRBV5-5	CASSRSPDTEAFF	TGTGCCAGCAGCCGGTCACCGGACACTGAAGCTTTCTTT
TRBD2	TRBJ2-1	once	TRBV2	CASSPRAGVRSDEQFF	TGTGCCAGCAGCCCTCGCGCGGGAGTCAGGTCGGATGAGCAGTTCTTC
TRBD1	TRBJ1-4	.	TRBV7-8	CASSLAGGTNEKLFF	TGTGCCAGCAGCTTAGCAGGGGGCACTAATGAAAAACTGTTTTTT
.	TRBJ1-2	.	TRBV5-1	CASTTSSPNYGYTF	TGCGCCAGCACAACATCCAGTCCTAACTATGGCTACACCTTC
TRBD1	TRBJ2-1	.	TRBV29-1	CSAESDRAYNEQFF	TGCAGCGCAGAGAGCGACAGGGCCTACAATGAGCAGTTCTTC
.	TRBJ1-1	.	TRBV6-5	CASSSSRQGNTEAFF	TGTGCCAGCAGTTCAAGCCGGCAGGGAAACACTGAAGCTTTCTTT
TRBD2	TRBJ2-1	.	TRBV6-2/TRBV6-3	CASSPAGLAGDGEQFF	TGTGCCAGCAGCCCCGCGGGACTAGCGGGAGACGGCGAGCAGTTCTTC
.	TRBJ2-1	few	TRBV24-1	CATRGGEEGARSEQFF	TGTGCCACCAGGGGCGGGGAGGAGGGGGCTAGGAGTGAGCAGTTCTTC
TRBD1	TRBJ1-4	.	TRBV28	CASSFSRGLTGRNEKLFF	TGTGCCAGCAGTTTTTCCCGCGGGCTGACAGGGCGTAATGAAAAACTGTTTTTT
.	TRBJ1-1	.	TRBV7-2	CASSPWDTSGAFF	TGTGCCAGCAGCCCCTGGGACACCTCGGGGGCTTTCTTT
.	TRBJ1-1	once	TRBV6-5	CASRASGGALGAFF	TGTGCCAGCAGAGCCTCGGGGGGAGCCTTAGGGGCTTTCTTT
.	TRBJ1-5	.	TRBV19	CASSTLGADSNQPQHF	TGTGCCAGTAGTACTCTTGGGGCGGATAGCAATCAGCCCCAGCATTTT
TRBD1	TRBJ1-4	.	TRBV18	CASSPEAGGINEKLFF	TGTGCCAGCTCACCAGAGGCAGGGGGGATAAATGAAAAACTGTTTTTT
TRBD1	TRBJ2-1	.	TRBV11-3	CASSLGDRGYNEQFF	TGTGCCAGCAGCTTAGGGGACAGGGGGTACAATGAGCAGTTCTTC
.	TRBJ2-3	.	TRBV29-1	CSVGGPVGTDTQYF	TGCAGCGTTGGTGGGCCGGTAGGCACAGATACGCAGTATTTT
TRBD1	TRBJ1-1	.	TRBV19	CASQDRANTEAFF	TGTGCCAGCCAGGACAGGGCGAACACTGAAGCTTTCTTT
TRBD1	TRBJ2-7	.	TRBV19	CASSIAGGSSYEQYF	TGTGCCAGTAGTATAGCAGGGGGCAGCTCCTACGAGCAGTACTTC
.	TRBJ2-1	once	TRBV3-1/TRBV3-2	CASSQEGRGAQFF	TGTGCCAGCAGCCAAGAGGGTCGGGGAGCTCAGTTCTTC
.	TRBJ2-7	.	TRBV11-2	CASSTGMSTYEQYF	TGTGCCAGCAGTACCGGGATGTCAACCTACGAGCAGTACTTC